This T cell receptor (beta chain) was found in a study of shared clonotypes between healthy human individuals. Several immunoSEQ plates received, in even portions, the genomic DNA of each subset. Profiling relied on immunoSEQ multiplex PCR, and the TCRdb table lists in-frame clones only, not all of them. This sample yields 300,000 or so clones, of which approximately 79% are seen a single time; about 9.3% belongs to the top ten. Comment on this clone: Its matching antigen is unknown.

Findings of the study overall: Approximately 5.4% of naive CD4 clonotypes were common to several donors.

In germline, CDR1 is SGHNT, CDR2 YYREEE (reference sequence). This CDR3 comprises 11 residues. The V and J ends lost 1 base and 6 bases respectively, with 1 base between them. The receptor comes from a man aged 30 to 39 in good health. J is TRBJ2-2 and V is TRBV5-4; no clear D. The sample comprised memory CD4+ T cells sorted from blood. Subset denoted: CD45RA-negative fraction. The CDR3 loop is CASSLSGELFF. CDR3 DNA: TGTGCCAGCAGCTTGTCCGGGGAGCTGTTTTTT. Complete variable domain (other parts from reference TRBV5-4 and TRBJ2-2): ETGVTQSPTHLIKTRGQQVTLRCSSQSGHNTVSWYQQALGQGPQFIFQYYREEENGRGNFPPRFSGLQFPNYSSELNVNALELDDSALYLCASSLSGELFFGEGSRLTVL.